The 9 T cell receptor beta chains below were found in one sample sequenced in a study of CXCR3-negative and CXCR3-positive naive CD8 T cells. Libraries were UMI-labeled 5' RACE TRB cDNA. One entry per CDR3 protein, without DNA, is what TCRdb gives after re-calling the 5' RACE reads. The listing contains about 48,000 distinct CDR3 sequences. The sample taken for sequencing was memory CD8+ T cells from blood. The receptor set was obtained from a human donor in good health. Some clones in this sample may be carry-over from other donors' samples.

The chain is built from TRBV7-9 and TRBJ2-7; TCRdb reports TRBD1, a call that lacks DNA to check it against. Germline CDR1 is SEHNR and CDR2 is FQNEAQ (reference sequence). The CDR3 extends over 15 amino acids. The CDR3: CASSLARTGSYEQYF.

This chain uses TRBV7-6 with TRBJ2-5; TCRdb reports TRBD2, a call that lacks DNA to check it against. From germline, CDR1 is SGHVS and CDR2 FNYEAQ. The CDR3 is 16 residues long. CDR3 loop: CASSSHLSGGQETQYF.

The gene calls are TRBV28 and TRBJ2-1; TCRdb outputs TRBD2, but without DNA this stays unchecked. CDR1 and CDR2 (germline): MDHEN, SYDVKM. The CDR3 is 16 residues long. CDR3 amino acids: CASSIVTSGGMNEQFF.

The rearrangement uses TRBV6-5 and TRBJ2-2; TCRdb lists TRBD2, though no DNA is available to test this call. Germline loops: CDR1 MNHEY, CDR2 SVGAGI. This CDR3 has 17 residues. The CDR3 sequence is CASSYSGLAGLTGELFF.

The genes are TRBV29-1 and TRBJ2-1; TCRdb's D gene call, TRBD2, goes unchecked for lack of DNA. Germline CDR1 reads SQVTM; CDR2 reads ANQGSEA. The CDR3 length is 13 residues. This CDR3 is CSVRASGVNEQFF.

This chain links TRBV7-6 with TRBJ1-3; TCRdb gives TRBD1 as the D gene, but with no DNA this cannot be confirmed. The germline CDR1 and CDR2 sequences are SGHVS and FNYEAQ. This CDR3 is built from 17 residues. The CDR3 protein is CASSLADGLRDLDTIYF. Looking up the rest from reference TRBV7-6 and TRBJ1-3 gives the full variable domain: GAGVSQSPRYKVTKRGQDVALRCDPISGHVSLYWYRQALGQGPEFLTYFNYEAQQDKSGLPNDRFSAERPEGSISTLTIQRTEQRDSAMYRCASSLADGLRDLDTIYFGEGSWLTVV.

V and J are TRBV25-1 and TRBJ2-5; TCRdb's assignment of TRBD1 cannot be checked, as there is no DNA. The CDR3 sequence is 15 residues long. Germline V gene data show CDR1 as MGHDK and CDR2 as SYGVNS. The CDR3 reads CASSDWKGAQETQYF.

This chain joins TRBV19 and TRBJ2-1; TCRdb's assignment of TRBD1 cannot be checked, as there is no DNA. From germline, CDR1 is LNHDA and CDR2 SQIVND (reference sequence). The CDR3 length is 14 residues. The CDR3 loop reads CASSIVSGNNEQFF.

The chain has TRBV29-1 and TRBJ2-7; TCRdb indicates TRBD1, and absent DNA this call remains unverified. There are 14 residues in the CDR3. CDR1 and CDR2 (germline): SQVTM, ANQGSEA. CDR3: CSVEAQGETYEQYF.